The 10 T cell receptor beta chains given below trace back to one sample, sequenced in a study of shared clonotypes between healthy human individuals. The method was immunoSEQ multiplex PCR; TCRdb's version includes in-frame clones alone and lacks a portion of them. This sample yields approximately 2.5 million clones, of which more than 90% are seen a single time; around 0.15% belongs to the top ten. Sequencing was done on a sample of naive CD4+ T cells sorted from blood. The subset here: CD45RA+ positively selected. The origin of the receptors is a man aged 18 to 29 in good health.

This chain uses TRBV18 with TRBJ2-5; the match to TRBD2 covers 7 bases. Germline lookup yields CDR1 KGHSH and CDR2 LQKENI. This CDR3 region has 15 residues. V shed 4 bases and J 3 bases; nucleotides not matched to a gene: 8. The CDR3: CASSLSGAGKETQYF. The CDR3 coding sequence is TGTGCCAGCTCACTTAGCGGAGCGGGAAAAGAGACCCAGTACTTC. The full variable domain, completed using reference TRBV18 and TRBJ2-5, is NAGVMQNPRHLVRRRGQEARLRCSPMKGHSHVYWYRQLPEEGLKFMVYLQKENIIDESGMPKERFSAEFPKEGPSILRIQQVVRGDSAAYFCASSLSGAGKETQYFGPGTRLLVL.

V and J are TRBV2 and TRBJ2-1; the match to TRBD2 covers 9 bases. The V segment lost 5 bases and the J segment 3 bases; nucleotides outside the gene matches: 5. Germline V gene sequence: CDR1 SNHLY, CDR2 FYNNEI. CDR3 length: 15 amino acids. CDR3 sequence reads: CASSLSGGNYNEQFF. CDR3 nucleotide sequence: TGTGCCAGCAGTCTTAGCGGGGGCAACTACAATGAGCAGTTCTTC. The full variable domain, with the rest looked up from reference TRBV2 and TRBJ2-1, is EPEVTQTPSHQVTQMGQEVILRCVPISNHLYFYWYRQILGQKVEFLVSFYNNEISEKSEIFDDQFSVERPDGSNFTLKIRSTKLEDSAMYFCASSLSGGNYNEQFFGPGTRLTVL.

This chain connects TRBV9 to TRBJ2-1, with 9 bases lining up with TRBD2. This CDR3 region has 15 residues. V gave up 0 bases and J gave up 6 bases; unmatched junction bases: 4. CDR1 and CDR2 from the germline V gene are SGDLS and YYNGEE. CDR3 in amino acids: CASSVGTSVINEQFF. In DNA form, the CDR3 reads TGTGCCAGCAGCGTAGGGACTAGCGTAATCAATGAGCAGTTCTTC.

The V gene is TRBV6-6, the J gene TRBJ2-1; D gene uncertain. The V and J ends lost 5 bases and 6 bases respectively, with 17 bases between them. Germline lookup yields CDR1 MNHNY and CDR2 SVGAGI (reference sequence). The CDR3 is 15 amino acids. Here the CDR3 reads CASSQPGRILNEQFF. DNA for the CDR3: TGTGCCAGCAGTCAACCCGGACGTATCCTCAATGAGCAGTTCTTC.

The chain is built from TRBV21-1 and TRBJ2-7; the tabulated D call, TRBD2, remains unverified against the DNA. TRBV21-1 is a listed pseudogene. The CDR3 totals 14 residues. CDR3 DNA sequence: TGTGCCAGCAGCCCAGCAGGCCCGGGGGGGGAGCAGTACTTC. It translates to CASSPAGPGGEQYF.

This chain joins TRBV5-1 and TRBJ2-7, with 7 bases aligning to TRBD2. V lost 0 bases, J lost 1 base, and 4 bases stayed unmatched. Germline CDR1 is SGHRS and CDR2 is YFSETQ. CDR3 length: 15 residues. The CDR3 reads CASSLGREKSYEQYF. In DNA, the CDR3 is TGCGCCAGCAGCTTGGGGCGGGAGAAGTCCTACGAGCAGTACTTC.

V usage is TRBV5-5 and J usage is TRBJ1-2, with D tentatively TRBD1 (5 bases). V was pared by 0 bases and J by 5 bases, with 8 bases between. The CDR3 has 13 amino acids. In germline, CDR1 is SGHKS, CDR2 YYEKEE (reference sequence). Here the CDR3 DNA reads TGTGCCAGCAGCTTGGCGGGGCTATATGGCTACACCTTC. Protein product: CASSLAGLYGYTF.

CDR3 protein: CASSLELQQPQHF. The CDR3 DNA is TGTGCCAGCAGCTTGGAACTACAGCAGCCCCAGCATTTT. J is TRBJ1-5 and V is TRBV5-5; D gene unclear. V was shortened by 0 bases and J by 7 bases, with 8 bases between the two germline ends. The CDR3 covers 13 residues. Germline V lookup: CDR1 SGHKS, CDR2 YYEKEE (reference sequence).

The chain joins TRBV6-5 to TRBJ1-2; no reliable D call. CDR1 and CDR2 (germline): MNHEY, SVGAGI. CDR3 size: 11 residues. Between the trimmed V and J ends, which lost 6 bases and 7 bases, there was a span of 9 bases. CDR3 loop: CASSPPGGYTF. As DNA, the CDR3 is TGTGCCAGCAGCCCCCCTGGTGGCTACACCTTC.

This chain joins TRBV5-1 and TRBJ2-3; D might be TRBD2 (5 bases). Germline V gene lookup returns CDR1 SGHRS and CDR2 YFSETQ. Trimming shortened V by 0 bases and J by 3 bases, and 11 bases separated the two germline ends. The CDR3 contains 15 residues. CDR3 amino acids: CASSLAPGMTDTQYF. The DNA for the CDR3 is TGCGCCAGCAGCTTGGCCCCGGGAATGACAGATACGCAGTATTTT.